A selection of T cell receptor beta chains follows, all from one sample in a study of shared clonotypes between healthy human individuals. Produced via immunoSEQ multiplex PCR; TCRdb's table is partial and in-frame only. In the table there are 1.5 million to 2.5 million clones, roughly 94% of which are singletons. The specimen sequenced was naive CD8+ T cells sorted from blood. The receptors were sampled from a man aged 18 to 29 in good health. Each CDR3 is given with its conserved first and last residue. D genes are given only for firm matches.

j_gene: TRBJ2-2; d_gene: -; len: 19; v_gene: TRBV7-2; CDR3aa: CASSLGLATSFANTGELFF; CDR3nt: TGTGCCAGCAGCTTAGGCCTAGCGACAAGCTTTGCGAACACCGGGGAGCTGTTTTTT
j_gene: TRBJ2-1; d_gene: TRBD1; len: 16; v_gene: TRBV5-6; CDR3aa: CASSDLTGGPGNEQFF; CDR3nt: TGTGCCAGCAGCGATCTTACAGGGGGCCCGGGGAATGAGCAGTTCTTC
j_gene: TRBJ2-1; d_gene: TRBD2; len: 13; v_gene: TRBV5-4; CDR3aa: CASSRGTSSEQFF; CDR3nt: TGTGCCAGCAGCCGCGGGACTAGCAGCGAGCAGTTCTTC
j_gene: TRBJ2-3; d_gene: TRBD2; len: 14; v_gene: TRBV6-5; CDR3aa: CASRRREGTDTQYF; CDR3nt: TGTGCCAGCAGACGTCGGGAGGGCACAGATACGCAGTATTTT
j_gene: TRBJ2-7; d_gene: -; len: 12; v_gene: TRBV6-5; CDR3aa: CASSSGVYEQYF; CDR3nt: TGTGCCAGCAGTTCAGGGGTCTACGAGCAGTACTTC
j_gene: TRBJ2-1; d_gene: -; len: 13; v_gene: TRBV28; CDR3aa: CASSPGHTNEQFF; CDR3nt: TGTGCCAGCAGTCCGGGACATACCAATGAGCAGTTCTTC
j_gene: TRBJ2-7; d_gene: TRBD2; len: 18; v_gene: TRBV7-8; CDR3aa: CASSSLMAGGPRLYEQYF; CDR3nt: TGTGCCAGCAGCTCACTAATGGCGGGAGGGCCCCGACTATACGAGCAGTACTTC
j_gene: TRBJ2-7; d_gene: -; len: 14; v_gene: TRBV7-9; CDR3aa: CASTQGGVTYEQYF; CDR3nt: TGTGCCAGCACCCAGGGGGGGGTAACCTACGAGCAGTACTTC
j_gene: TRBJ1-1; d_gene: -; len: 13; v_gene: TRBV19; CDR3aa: CASSIAGSGEAFF; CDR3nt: TGTGCCAGTAGTATAGCGGGCAGCGGTGAAGCTTTCTTT
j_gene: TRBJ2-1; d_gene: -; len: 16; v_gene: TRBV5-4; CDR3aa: CASSSLTASSYNEQFF; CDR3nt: TGTGCCAGCAGCTCGCTGACGGCGAGCTCCTACAATGAGCAGTTCTTC
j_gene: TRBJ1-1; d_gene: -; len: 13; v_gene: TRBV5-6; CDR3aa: CASSLAINTEAFF; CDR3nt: TGTGCCAGCAGCTTGGCCATTAACACTGAAGCTTTCTTT